Below are 8 T cell receptor beta chains sequenced from a single sample in a study of T-cell reconstitution after alpha-beta-depleted transplantation in children. Unique molecular identifiers were incorporated into the prepared TCRbeta library. TCRdb recomputed calls from the PCR reads with MiXCR, one row per CDR3 protein. This table has 40,000 to 55,000 distinct CDR3 sequences, over 4.5% appearing once. The sample in question was PBMCs, mostly from graft donor cells, obtained 60 days after TCRalphabeta/CD19-depleted stem cell transplant. Receptors were obtained from a female patient aged 2-10 years who had a stem cell transplant for aplastic anemia, so the T cells may come from the graft donor.

This clonotype was seen at least ten times. The V and J genes are TRBV12-3 or TRBV12-4 and TRBJ1-6; the D gene is possibly TRBD1 (5 bases). This CDR3 region has 13 residues. The ends were cut back, 5 bases at V and 10 bases at J, with 12 bases in the middle. CDR3 nucleotides: TGTGCCAGCAGTCCCTCAGGGAGGTCACCCCTCCACTTT. Amino acid sequence: CASSPSGRSPLHF.

V gene TRBV2 combines with J gene TRBJ2-2; 9 positions agree with TRBD2. This CDR3 region has 16 residues. Trimming at V came to 3 bases and at J to 5 bases, leaving 7 bases not matched to a gene. Germline V gene data show CDR1 as SNHLY and CDR2 as FYNNEI. This CDR3 reads CASSEAGGPGTGELFF. The CDR3 DNA sequence: TGTGCCAGCAGTGAGGCGGGGGGGCCGGGAACCGGGGAGCTGTTTTTT.

This chain links TRBV18 with TRBJ2-1, with TRBD2 matching 8 bases. The V gene end was trimmed by 6 bases and the J gene end by 4 bases; junction bases not matched to a gene: 5. The V gene's germline CDR1 is KGHSH and CDR2 LQKENI. The CDR3 sequence is 14 residues long. The chain's CDR3 is CASSLASGYNEQFF. The CDR3, as DNA: TGTGCCAGCTCCTTGGCTAGCGGGTACAATGAGCAGTTCTTC. Full variable domain (remainder filled in from reference TRBV18 and TRBJ2-1): NAGVMQNPRHLVRRRGQEARLRCSPMKGHSHVYWYRQLPEEGLKFMVYLQKENIIDESGMPKERFSAEFPKEGPSILRIQQVVRGDSAAYFCASSLASGYNEQFFGPGTRLTVL.

There are many counts of this clonotype. The chain employs TRBV5-1 and TRBJ2-5, with D perhaps TRBD1 (5 bases). Germline CDR1 reads SGHRS; CDR2 reads YFSETQ. This CDR3 is 14 amino acids long. The V and J ends lost 3 bases and 5 bases respectively, with 14 bases between them. CDR3 loop: CASSSGSPGETQYF. The CDR3 DNA sequence: TGCGCCAGCAGCTCAGGGTCCCCAGGGGAGACCCAGTACTTC.

This clonotype was seen repeatedly, ten times or more. J is TRBJ2-1 and V is TRBV7-9; 13 bases map to TRBD2. Germline CDR1 is SEHNR and CDR2 is FQNEAQ (reference sequence). This CDR3 contains 15 residues. The V gene end was trimmed by 6 bases and the J gene end by 6 bases; junction bases not matched to a gene: 5. CDR3 nucleotides: TGTGCCAGCAGACTAGCGGGAGGGGTGTTCAATGAGCAGTTCTTC. This sequence encodes CASRLAGGVFNEQFF.

This clonotype was observed a handful of times. The CDR3 sequence is CASSSWQGSQPQHF. The CDR3 DNA follows: TGTGCCAGCAGTTCGTGGCAGGGTAGCCAGCCCCAGCATTTT. This chain uses TRBV28 with TRBJ1-5; perhaps TRBD1 as D (5 bases). Germline-derived CDR1 and CDR2 are MDHEN and SYDVKM. Trimming pared 4 bases from V and 7 bases from J, leaving 14 bases between. This CDR3 has 14 residues.

The table lists this clonotype with many counts. This chain joins TRBV18 and TRBJ1-3, with D hard to call. This CDR3 is 15 amino acids long. Germline CDR1 and CDR2: KGHSH and LQKENI. The V gene lost 0 bases and the J gene lost 0 bases, with 6 bases spanning the gap. The CDR3 sequence is CASSPPANSGNTIYF. The CDR3 nucleotides read TGTGCCAGCTCACCACCCGCTAACTCTGGAAACACCATATATTTT.

This clonotype was observed many times. The chain joins TRBV12-3 or TRBV12-4 to TRBJ2-1, with D uncertain. Trimming pared 2 bases from V and 5 bases from J, leaving 4 bases between. This CDR3 region has 12 residues. The CDR3 reads CASSLTDNEQFF. CDR3 nucleotide sequence: TGTGCCAGCAGTTTAACAGACAATGAGCAGTTCTTC.